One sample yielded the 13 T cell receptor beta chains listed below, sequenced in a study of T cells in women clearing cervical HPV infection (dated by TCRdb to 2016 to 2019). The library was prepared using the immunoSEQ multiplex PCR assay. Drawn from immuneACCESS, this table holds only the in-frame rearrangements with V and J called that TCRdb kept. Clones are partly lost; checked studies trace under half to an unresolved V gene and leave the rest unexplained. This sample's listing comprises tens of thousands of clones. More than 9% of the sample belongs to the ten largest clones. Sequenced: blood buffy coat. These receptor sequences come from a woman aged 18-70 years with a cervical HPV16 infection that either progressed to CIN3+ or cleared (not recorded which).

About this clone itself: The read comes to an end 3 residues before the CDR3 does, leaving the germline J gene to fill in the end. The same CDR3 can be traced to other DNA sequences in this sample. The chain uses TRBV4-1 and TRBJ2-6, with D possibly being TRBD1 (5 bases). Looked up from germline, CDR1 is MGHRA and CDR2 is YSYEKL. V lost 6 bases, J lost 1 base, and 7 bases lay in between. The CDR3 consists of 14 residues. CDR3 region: CASSPGSGANVLTF. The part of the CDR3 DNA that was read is TGCGCCAGCAGTCCAGGGTCTGGGGCCAACGTC.

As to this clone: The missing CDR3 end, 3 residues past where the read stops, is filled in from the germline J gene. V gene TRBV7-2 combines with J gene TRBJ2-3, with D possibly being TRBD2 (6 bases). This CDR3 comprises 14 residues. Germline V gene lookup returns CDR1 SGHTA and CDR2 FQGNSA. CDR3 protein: CASSLGGAGAPQYF. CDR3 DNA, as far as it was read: TGTGCCAGCAGCTTGGGGGGTGCCGGGGCCCCG.

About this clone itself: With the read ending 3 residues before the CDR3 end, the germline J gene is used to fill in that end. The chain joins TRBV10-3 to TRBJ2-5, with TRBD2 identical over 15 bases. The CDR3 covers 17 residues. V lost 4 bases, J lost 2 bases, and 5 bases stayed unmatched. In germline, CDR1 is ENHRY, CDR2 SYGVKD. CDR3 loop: CAISGGLAGGLQETQYF. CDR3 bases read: TGTGCCATCAGTGGGGGACTAGCGGGGGGACTACAAGAGACC.

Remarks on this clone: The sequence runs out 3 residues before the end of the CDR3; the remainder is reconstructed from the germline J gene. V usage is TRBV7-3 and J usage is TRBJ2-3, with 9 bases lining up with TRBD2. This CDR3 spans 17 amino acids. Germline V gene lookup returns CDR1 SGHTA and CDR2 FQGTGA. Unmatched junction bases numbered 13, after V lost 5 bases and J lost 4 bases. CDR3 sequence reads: CASSPTGGGAGADTQYF. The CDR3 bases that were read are TGTGCCAGCAGCCCGACGGGCGGGGGGGCTGGAGCAGATACG. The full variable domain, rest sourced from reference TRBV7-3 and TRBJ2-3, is GAGVSQTPSNKVTEKGKYVELRCDPISGHTALYWYRQSLGQGPEFLIYFQGTGAADDSGLPNDRFFAVRPEGSVSTLKIQRTERGDSAVYLCASSPTGGGAGADTQYFGPGTRLTVL.

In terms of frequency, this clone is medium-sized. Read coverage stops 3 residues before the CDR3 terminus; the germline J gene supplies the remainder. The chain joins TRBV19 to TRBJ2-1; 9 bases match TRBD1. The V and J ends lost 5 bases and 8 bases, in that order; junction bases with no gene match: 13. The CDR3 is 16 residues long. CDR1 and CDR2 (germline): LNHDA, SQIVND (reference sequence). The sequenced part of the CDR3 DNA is TGTGCCAGTAGTCCCATGTGGGGGACAGGGATGTATGAG. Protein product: CASSPMWGTGMYE. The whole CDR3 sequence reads CASSPMWGTGMYEQFF.

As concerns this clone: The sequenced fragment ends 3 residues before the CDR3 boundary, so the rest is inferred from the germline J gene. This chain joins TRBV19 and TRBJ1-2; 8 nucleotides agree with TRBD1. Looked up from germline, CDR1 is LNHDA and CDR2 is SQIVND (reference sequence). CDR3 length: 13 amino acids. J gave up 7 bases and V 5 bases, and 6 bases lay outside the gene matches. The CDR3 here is CASSQDREGGYTF. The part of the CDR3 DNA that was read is TGTGCCAGTAGTCAGGACAGGGAGGGTGGC.

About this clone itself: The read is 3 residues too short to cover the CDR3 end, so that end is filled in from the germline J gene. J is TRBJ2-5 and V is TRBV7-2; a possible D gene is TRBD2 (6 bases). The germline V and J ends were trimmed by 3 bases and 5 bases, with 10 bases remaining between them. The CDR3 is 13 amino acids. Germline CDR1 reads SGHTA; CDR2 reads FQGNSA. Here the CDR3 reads CASSLSGLETQYF. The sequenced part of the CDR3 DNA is TGTGCCAGCAGCTTGAGCGGGTTGGAGACC.

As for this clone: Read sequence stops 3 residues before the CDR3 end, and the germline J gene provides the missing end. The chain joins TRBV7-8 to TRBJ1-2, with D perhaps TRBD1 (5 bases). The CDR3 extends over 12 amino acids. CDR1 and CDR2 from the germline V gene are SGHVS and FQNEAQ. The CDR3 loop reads CASSLVGAGYTF. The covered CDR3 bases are TGTGCCAGCAGCTTAGTAGGGGCCGGC.

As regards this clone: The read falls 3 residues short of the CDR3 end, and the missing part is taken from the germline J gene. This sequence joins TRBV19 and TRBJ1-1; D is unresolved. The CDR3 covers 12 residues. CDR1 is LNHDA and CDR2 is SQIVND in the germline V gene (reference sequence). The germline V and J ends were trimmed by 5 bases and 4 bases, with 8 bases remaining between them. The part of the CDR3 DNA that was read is TGTGCCAGTAGTCCCTTATCCACTGAA. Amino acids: CASSPLSTE. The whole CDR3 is CASSPLSTEAFF.

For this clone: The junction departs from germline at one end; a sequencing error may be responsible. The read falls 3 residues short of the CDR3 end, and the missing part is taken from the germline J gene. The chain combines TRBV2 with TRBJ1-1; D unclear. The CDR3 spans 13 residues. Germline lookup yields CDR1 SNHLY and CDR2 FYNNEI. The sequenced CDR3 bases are TGTGCCAGCAGCGAAGCGGCCCAAGGGGAA. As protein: CASSEAAQGE. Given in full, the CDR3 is CASSEAAQGEAFF.

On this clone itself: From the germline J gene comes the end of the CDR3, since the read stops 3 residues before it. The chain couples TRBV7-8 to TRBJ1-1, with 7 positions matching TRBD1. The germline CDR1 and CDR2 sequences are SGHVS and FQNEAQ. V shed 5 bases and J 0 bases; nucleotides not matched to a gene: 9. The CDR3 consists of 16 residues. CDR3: CASSKLAGGMNTEAFF. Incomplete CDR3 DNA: TGTGCCAGCAGCAAACTGGCAGGGGGAATGAACACTGAA.

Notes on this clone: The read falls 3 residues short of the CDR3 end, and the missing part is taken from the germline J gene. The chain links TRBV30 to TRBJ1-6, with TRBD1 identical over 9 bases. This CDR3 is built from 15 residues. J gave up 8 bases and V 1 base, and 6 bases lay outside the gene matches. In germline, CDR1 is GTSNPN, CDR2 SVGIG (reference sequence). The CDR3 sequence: CAWSGGDREDSPLHF. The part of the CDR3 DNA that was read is TGTGCCTGGAGTGGCGGGGACAGGGAAGATTCACCC.

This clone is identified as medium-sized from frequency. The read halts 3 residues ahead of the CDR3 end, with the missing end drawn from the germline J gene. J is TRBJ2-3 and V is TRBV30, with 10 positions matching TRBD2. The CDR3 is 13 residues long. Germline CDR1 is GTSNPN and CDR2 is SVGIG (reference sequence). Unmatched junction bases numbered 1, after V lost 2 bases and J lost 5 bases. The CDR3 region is CAWSSGGGDTQYF. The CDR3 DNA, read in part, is TGTGCCTGGAGTAGCGGGGGGGGAGATACG.